This T cell receptor beta chain was retrieved from a study of T cells after posttransplantation cyclophosphamide. Study-level points and caveats: Recipient CMV seropositivity and CMV reactivation strongly tracked TRB clonality. TRB overlap between skin or GI tissue T cells and blood was limited.

A word on this clone: Antigen unknown.

Generated by immunoSEQ multiplex PCR, the TCRdb table keeps only in-frame clones and is missing some. The table records 45,000 or so clones, 92% of them present only once. The CDR3 sequence is 13 residues long. CDR1 is SQVTM, CDR2 ANQGSEA, per germline. Trimming stripped 5 bases from V and 8 bases from J, with 18 bases between. This chain uses TRBV29-1 with TRBJ1-2, with D unresolved. The receptor was isolated from a woman aged 45-60 years in good health and a related stem cell transplant donor. What was sequenced was PBMCs. The CDR3 loop reads CSVFNLGGGGYTF. The CDR3, as DNA: TGCAGCGTTTTTAATTTAGGAGGAGGCGGCTACACCTTC.